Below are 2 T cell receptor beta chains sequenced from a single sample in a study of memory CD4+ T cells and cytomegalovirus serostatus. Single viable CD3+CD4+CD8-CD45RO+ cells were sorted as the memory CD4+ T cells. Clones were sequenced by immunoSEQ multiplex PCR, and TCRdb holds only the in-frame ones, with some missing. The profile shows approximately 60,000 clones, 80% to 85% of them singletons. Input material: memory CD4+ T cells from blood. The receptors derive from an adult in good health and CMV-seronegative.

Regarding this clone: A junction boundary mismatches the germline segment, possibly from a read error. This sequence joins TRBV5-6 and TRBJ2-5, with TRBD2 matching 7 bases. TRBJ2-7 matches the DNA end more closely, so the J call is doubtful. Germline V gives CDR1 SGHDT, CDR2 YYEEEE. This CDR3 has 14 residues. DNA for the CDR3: TGTGCCAGTAGCTTGGGGTCGCGGGGGTACGAGCAGTACTTC. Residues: CASSLGSRGYEQYF.

CDR3 sequence (DNA): TGTGCCTGGAGTAATCCGGCTAGCGGATACAATGAGCAGTTCTTC. Its protein product is CAWSNPASGYNEQFF. The rearrangement uses TRBV30 and TRBJ2-1; 7 nucleotides line up with TRBD2. The CDR3 spans 15 residues. In germline, CDR1 is GTSNPN, CDR2 SVGIG (reference sequence). Trimming at V came to 2 bases and at J to 4 bases, leaving 8 bases not matched to a gene.